The T cell receptor (beta chain) described here comes from a study of T cell responses to AZD1222 COVID-19 vaccine. Whole-study context: The analysis combined second doses at about 4 or about 12 weeks.

Assay: immunoSEQ multiplex PCR; the TCRdb copy retains only in-frame clones and omits some. Of roughly 180,000 clones in the sample, 94% were seen once. General observations from the study: There were mostly white British donors and more females than males, and clonal diversity was possibly underestimated.

Points on this clone: What it binds is not known.

The material sequenced was peripheral blood, taken on day 0 of AZD1222 vaccination. This receptor was obtained from an adult in good health.

CDR3 protein: CASSPASGPTYNEQFF. The CDR3 DNA reads TGTGCCAGCAGCCCGGCTAGCGGGCCCACCTACAATGAGCAGTTCTTC. V and J are TRBV11-3 and TRBJ2-1, with TRBD2 matching 8 bases. The CDR3 extends over 16 amino acids. The V gene's germline CDR1 is SGHNT and CDR2 YENEEA. The V and J ends lost 5 bases and 2 bases, in that order; junction bases with no gene match: 8.